A selection of T cell receptor beta chains follows, all from one sample in a study of cytomegalovirus exposure and HLA in healthy donors. TCRdb's table, derived via immunoSEQ multiplex PCR, lists solely in-frame clones and lacks some. The sample comprises some 110,000 clones, about 79% of which are singletons, and about 2.7% rests with the top ten. Sequences were obtained from PBMCs. The receptors were sampled from a woman in her late teens or twenties in good health and CMV-seropositive. CDR3s include the opening cysteine and the closing phenylalanine or tryptophan. A D gene is named only where the DNA matches it firmly. Size is omitted from some rows. Given values are once, few, many or a class for expanded clones.

V: TRBV5-1; J: TRBJ2-3; D: TRBD2; size: NA; DNA: TGCGCCAGCAGACCTAGCGGAGACACAGATACGCAGTATTTT; CDR3: CASRPSGDTDTQYF
V: TRBV25-1; J: TRBJ2-3; D: TRBD1; size: once; DNA: TGTGCCAGCAGTGTCGACAGGGAGGATACGCAGTATTTT; CDR3: CASSVDREDTQYF
V: TRBV30; J: TRBJ2-1; D: TRBD2; size: NA; DNA: TGTGCCTGGCGGGAGGGCAATGAGCAGTTCTTC; CDR3: CAWREGNEQFF
V: TRBV10-1; J: TRBJ2-5; D: TRBD1; size: few; DNA: TGCGCCAGCAGTGGGACAGGGCAAGAGACCCAGTACTTC; CDR3: CASSGTGQETQYF
V: TRBV14; J: TRBJ1-2; D: NA; size: NA; DNA: TGTGCCAGCAGCCAAGCGTCAGGAGGGTTCTATGGCTACACCTTC; CDR3: CASSQASGGFYGYTF
V: TRBV19; J: TRBJ1-6; D: NA; size: NA; DNA: TGTGCCACCACCTCGATCGCGGCAAATTCACCCCTCCACTTT; CDR3: CATTSIAANSPLHF
V: TRBV9; J: TRBJ2-3; D: TRBD2; size: NA; DNA: TGTGCCAGCAGCATCGGGACTAGCGTTAGCACAGATACGCAGTATTTT; CDR3: CASSIGTSVSTDTQYF
V: TRBV5-6; J: TRBJ1-3; D: NA; size: once; DNA: TGTGCCAGCAGCATGCGGGGCGCCGACTCTGGAAACACCATATATTTT; CDR3: CASSMRGADSGNTIYF
V: TRBV25-1; J: TRBJ1-2; D: NA; size: few; DNA: TGTGCCAGCAGTGAATCCCGGCAGGGGCGAGGCTACACCTTC; CDR3: CASSESRQGRGYTF
V: TRBV7-9; J: TRBJ2-3; D: TRBD1; size: NA; DNA: TGTGCCAGCAGCTTCCAGACAGGGGGAGACGCAGATACGCAGTATTTT; CDR3: CASSFQTGGDADTQYF
V: TRBV5-1; J: TRBJ1-1; D: NA; size: few; DNA: TGCGCCAGCAGCGTTGACAGGACAAACACTGAAGCTTTCTTT; CDR3: CASSVDRTNTEAFF
V: TRBV27; J: TRBJ1-4; D: TRBD1; size: NA; DNA: TGTGCCAGCAGTACCGGGACAGGCCGAAATGAAAAACTGTTTTTT; CDR3: CASSTGTGRNEKLFF
V: TRBV11-2; J: TRBJ1-1; D: NA; size: few; DNA: TGTGCCAGCAGCTCCCCTAGGATGACCCTGAATTTCGCTTTCTTT; CDR3: CASSSPRMTLNFAFF
V: TRBV4-1; J: TRBJ2-7; D: NA; size: NA; DNA: TGCGCCAGCAGCCAGCAAATTGTCAGGCACTACGAGCAGTACTTC; CDR3: CASSQQIVRHYEQYF
V: TRBV7-2; J: TRBJ1-5; D: NA; size: NA; DNA: TGTGCCAGCAGCTTAATGGGGAGTAAACAGCCCCAGCATTTT; CDR3: CASSLMGSKQPQHF
V: TRBV6-6; J: TRBJ1-1; D: TRBD1; size: NA; DNA: TGTGCCAGCAGTTACCGGACAGGGGCTAGGAACACTGAAGCTTTCTTT; CDR3: CASSYRTGARNTEAFF
V: TRBV7-6; J: TRBJ1-4; D: NA; size: NA; DNA: TGTGCCAGCAGCTTAGCGGCGGGGGATGAAAAACTGTTTTTT; CDR3: CASSLAAGDEKLFF
V: TRBV9; J: TRBJ1-3; D: NA; size: NA; DNA: TGTGCCAGCTCTGCGCAGGGGAAAGGGGGAAACACCATATATTTT; CDR3: CASSAQGKGGNTIYF
V: TRBV5-1; J: TRBJ2-7; D: TRBD2; size: NA; DNA: TGCGCCAGCAGCTTCTCTAGCGGGCAGACCTACGAGCAGTACTTC; CDR3: CASSFSSGQTYEQYF
V: TRBV30; J: TRBJ2-3; D: TRBD1; size: once; DNA: TGTGCCTGGAGTACCGAAGGGACAGGGGGCCCAGATACGCAGTATTTT; CDR3: CAWSTEGTGGPDTQYF
V: TRBV6-5; J: TRBJ2-5; D: TRBD1; size: NA; DNA: TGTGCCAGCAGTGTGGGACAGGGGGTAGAGACCCAGTACTTC; CDR3: CASSVGQGVETQYF
V: TRBV7-9; J: TRBJ1-1; D: NA; size: NA; DNA: TGTGCCAGCAGCGCGACTTCTGAAGCTTTCTTT; CDR3: CASSATSEAFF
V: TRBV19; J: TRBJ2-1; D: NA; size: NA; DNA: TGTGCCAGTAGTCTGTTCTCCTACAATGAGCAGTTCTTC; CDR3: CASSLFSYNEQFF
V: TRBV5-1; J: TRBJ2-5; D: NA; size: NA; DNA: TGCGCCAGCAGCTATGGACAGCAAGAGACCCAGTACTTC; CDR3: CASSYGQQETQYF
V: TRBV5-1; J: TRBJ2-7; D: NA; size: NA; DNA: TGCGCCAGCAGCCAATCATCCCCCGGGAGCGGGCAGTACTTC; CDR3: CASSQSSPGSGQYF
V: TRBV4-1; J: TRBJ1-1; D: NA; size: NA; DNA: TGCGCCAGCAGCCAAGATCGAGTCCAGACTGATATGAACACTGAAGCTTTCTTT; CDR3: CASSQDRVQTDMNTEAFF
V: TRBV5-1; J: TRBJ2-7; D: NA; size: NA; DNA: TGCGCCAGCAGCTTGATTGCAGGGGAGGGCGAGCAGTACTTC; CDR3: CASSLIAGEGEQYF
V: TRBV7-8; J: TRBJ1-1; D: NA; size: NA; DNA: TGTGCCAGCAGCCCACGGTTCAGGGCGGCTTTCTTT; CDR3: CASSPRFRAAFF
V: TRBV7-9; J: TRBJ2-3; D: NA; size: NA; DNA: TGTGCCAGCAGCCCCTCTCGGCGGACTAGCACAGATACGCAGTATTTT; CDR3: CASSPSRRTSTDTQYF
V: TRBV2; J: TRBJ2-1; D: TRBD2; size: NA; DNA: TGTGCCAGCAGTGGGGGCGGGAGGTCCTACAATGAGCAGTTCTTC; CDR3: CASSGGGRSYNEQFF
V: TRBV4-1; J: TRBJ1-4; D: NA; size: NA; DNA: TGCGCCAGCAGCCTGCCCAGGGAAAAACTGTTTTTT; CDR3: CASSLPREKLFF
V: TRBV27; J: TRBJ2-2; D: NA; size: NA; DNA: TGTGCCTCCGCCCGGGACACGATCACCGGGGAGCTGTTTTTT; CDR3: CASARDTITGELFF
V: TRBV20-1; J: TRBJ2-7; D: NA; size: few; DNA: TGCAGTGCTGTCGGACTCTACGAGCAGTACTTC; CDR3: CSAVGLYEQYF
V: TRBV5-1; J: TRBJ1-1; D: NA; size: NA; DNA: TGCGCCAGCATTCGAGGGGGTTCGGGGAACACTGAAGCTTTCTTT; CDR3: CASIRGGSGNTEAFF
V: TRBV6-5; J: TRBJ1-6; D: TRBD1; size: NA; DNA: TGTGCCAGCAGGCCGGGACAGTCGGCTAATTCACCCCTCCACTTT; CDR3: CASRPGQSANSPLHF